A single sample is the source of the 16 T cell receptor beta chains below, sequenced in a study of shared clonotypes between healthy human individuals. CD45RO negativity and positive selection for CCR7 defined naive CD8 cells, a population that excluded terminally differentiated effector memory CD45RA+ cells. Using immunoSEQ multiplex PCR, the repertoire was profiled, and TCRdb retains in-frame clones only, with some absent. The sample has about 2.1 million clones, 85% to 95% seen once. Sequenced input: naive CD8+ T cells from PBMCs. Receptors originate from a man between 18 and 29 years old in good health. Some clones in this sample may be carry-over from other donors' samples.

The J gene is TRBJ2-7, the V gene TRBV28, with D perhaps matching TRBD1 (5 bases). Trimming pared 6 bases from V and 0 bases from J, leaving 18 bases between. Germline lookup yields CDR1 MDHEN and CDR2 SYDVKM. This CDR3 spans 16 amino acids. The CDR3 region has the DNA TGTGCCAGCAGGTCCCCCGTACAGGTAAACTCCTACGAGCAGTACTTC. Encoded protein: CASRSPVQVNSYEQYF.

The gene calls are TRBV11-2 and TRBJ1-4; D perhaps matches TRBD1 (6 bases). The CDR3 consists of 16 residues. V gave up 3 bases and J gave up 0 bases, with 11 bases separating them. Germline V gives CDR1 SGHAT, CDR2 FQNNGV. The CDR3 DNA follows: TGTGCCAGCAGCTTCGTAGGGGGGGCAACTAATGAAAAACTGTTTTTT. It encodes CASSFVGGATNEKLFF. The whole variable domain, filled in from reference TRBV11-2 and TRBJ1-4, reads EAGVAQSPRYKIIEKRQSVAFWCNPISGHATLYWYQQILGQGPKLLIQFQNNGVVDDSQLPKDRFSAERLKGVDSTLKIQPAKLEDSAVYLCASSFVGGATNEKLFFGSGTQLSVL.

The chain couples TRBV9 to TRBJ2-3; D is undetermined. The V gene's germline CDR1 is SGDLS and CDR2 YYNGEE. Trimming shortened V by 0 bases and J by 1 base, and 12 bases separated the two germline ends. This CDR3 is 16 amino acids long. CDR3: CASSVGSLMGTDTQYF. DNA for the CDR3: TGTGCCAGCAGCGTAGGGAGTCTAATGGGCACAGATACGCAGTATTTT.

This chain connects TRBV7-9 to TRBJ2-1; a weak D match, TRBD2 (6 bases). The CDR3 runs to 15 residues. Trimming pared 0 bases from V and 7 bases from J, leaving 13 bases between. From germline, CDR1 is SEHNR and CDR2 FQNEAQ (reference sequence). For the CDR3, the DNA is TGTGCCAGCAGCTTAGCGGGAGGCCCTGTAAATGAGCAGTTCTTC. As protein: CASSLAGGPVNEQFF.

The chain carries TRBV7-9 and TRBJ2-3; the D gene is possibly TRBD1 (6 bases). The germline V gene has CDR1 SEHNR and CDR2 FQNEAQ (reference sequence). V lost 5 bases and J 4 bases, leaving 13 bases between the germline ends. The CDR3 covers 14 residues. DNA for the CDR3: TGTGCCAGCAGCGAGGGGGTTGGTGCAGATACGCAGTATTTT. Translation gives CASSEGVGADTQYF.

The chain carries TRBV19 and TRBJ2-1; no clear D. Germline V gene sequence: CDR1 LNHDA, CDR2 SQIVND (reference sequence). V lost 7 bases, J lost 4 bases, and 5 bases lay in between. This CDR3 region has 11 residues. Written as DNA, the CDR3 is TGTGCCAGTATGGGGTACAATGAGCAGTTCTTC. This gives the protein CASMGYNEQFF.

The chain uses TRBV30 and TRBJ2-2; 8 positions match TRBD2. V shed 0 bases and J 5 bases; nucleotides not matched to a gene: 5. In germline, CDR1 is GTSNPN, CDR2 SVGIG (reference sequence). This CDR3 contains 15 residues. CDR3 coding DNA: TGTGCCTGGAGTGTACGGGGACTAGGGACCGGGGAGCTGTTTTTT. This sequence encodes CAWSVRGLGTGELFF.

This CDR3 is CASSPEGGRDSYEQYF. In DNA form, the CDR3 reads TGCGCCAGCAGCCCGGAGGGGGGGCGGGACTCCTACGAGCAGTACTTC. This rearrangement joins TRBV5-1 to TRBJ2-7, with D possibly being TRBD2 (7 bases). Trimming stripped 4 bases from V and 0 bases from J, with 17 bases between. Germline V gives CDR1 SGHRS, CDR2 YFSETQ. The CDR3 is made up of 16 amino acids.

The chain couples TRBV10-3 to TRBJ2-3, with 14 bases aligning to TRBD2. Per germline, CDR1 ENHRY and CDR2 SYGVKD. V gave up 8 bases and J gave up 0 bases; unmatched junction bases: 7. This CDR3 is 17 amino acids long. The CDR3 protein is CAISGLAGVSSTDTQYF. The CDR3 DNA sequence: TGTGCCATCTCGGGACTAGCGGGAGTTTCTAGCACAGATACGCAGTATTTT.

The chain couples TRBV7-2 to TRBJ2-5; TRBD2 agrees at 9 bases. The CDR3 runs 18 residues. Germline trimming cut 4 bases from V and 5 bases from J; bases unmatched to any gene: 17. Germline CDR1 SGHTA, CDR2 FQGNSA. CDR3 sequence (DNA): TGTGCCAGCAGCTCTCCAACGGGACTAGCTTTCAATATCGAGACCCAGTACTTC. It codes for CASSSPTGLAFNIETQYF.

This chain joins TRBV5-1 and TRBJ2-1; D is undetermined. The V gene's germline CDR1 is SGHRS and CDR2 YFSETQ. CDR3 size: 15 residues. V was pared by 4 bases and J by 6 bases, with 17 bases between. CDR3 DNA sequence: TGCGCCAGCAGCCTGACCTGGGGATTTGGCAATGAGCAGTTCTTC. Translated: CASSLTWGFGNEQFF.

The chain's CDR3 is CAPLRTGGCQPQHF. The DNA for the CDR3 is TGTGCCCCCCTGCGGACAGGGGGTTGTCAGCCCCAGCATTTT. This chain connects TRBV30 to TRBJ1-5; 10 nucleotides line up with TRBD1. The germline V gene encodes CDR1 GTSNPN and CDR2 SVGIG (reference sequence). Unmatched junction bases numbered 10, after V lost 8 bases and J lost 6 bases. The CDR3 contains 14 residues.

The chain recombines TRBV2 with TRBJ1-2; possibly TRBD1 for D (5 bases). With 8 bases removed from V and 7 bases from J, the gap between germline ends came to 14 bases. The CDR3 is 12 amino acids. Germline lookup yields CDR1 SNHLY and CDR2 FYNNEI. CDR3 protein: CASSVGVFGYTF. In DNA form, the CDR3 reads TGTGCCAGCTCAGTGGGGGTGTTTGGCTACACCTTC.

CDR3 nucleotides: TGTGCCAGCAGTCCTAGCGGGAGAGTCCCGAACCCATACAATGAGCAGTTCTTC. Amino acids: CASSPSGRVPNPYNEQFF. The chain employs TRBV27 and TRBJ2-1; 10 bases are a match to TRBD2. This CDR3 has 18 residues. Germline CDR1 reads MNHEY; CDR2 reads SMNVEV (reference sequence). The junction had 14 bases not matched to a gene; V was cut back by 5 bases and J by 4 bases.

The chain combines TRBV4-2 with TRBJ2-2; 10 bases line up with TRBD2. Germline trimming cut 0 bases from V and 6 bases from J; bases unmatched to any gene: 4. CDR1 and CDR2 from the germline V gene are LGHNA and YNFKEQ. The CDR3 runs 16 residues. CDR3 DNA: TGTGCCAGCAGCCAAGAAGGAGCGGGAGGGCCCGGGGAGCTGTTTTTT. This translates into CASSQEGAGGPGELFF.

In regard to this clone: Additional DNA sequences in this sample encode the identical CDR3. This CDR3 is CASSLAAGGPYNEQFF. DNA of the CDR3: TGCGCCAGCAGCTTGGCCGCGGGAGGACCCTACAATGAGCAGTTCTTC. This chain connects TRBV5-1 to TRBJ2-1, with TRBD2 matching 8 bases. The CDR3 extends over 16 amino acids. Looked up from germline, CDR1 is SGHRS and CDR2 is YFSETQ. V gave up 0 bases and J gave up 2 bases; unmatched junction bases: 4.